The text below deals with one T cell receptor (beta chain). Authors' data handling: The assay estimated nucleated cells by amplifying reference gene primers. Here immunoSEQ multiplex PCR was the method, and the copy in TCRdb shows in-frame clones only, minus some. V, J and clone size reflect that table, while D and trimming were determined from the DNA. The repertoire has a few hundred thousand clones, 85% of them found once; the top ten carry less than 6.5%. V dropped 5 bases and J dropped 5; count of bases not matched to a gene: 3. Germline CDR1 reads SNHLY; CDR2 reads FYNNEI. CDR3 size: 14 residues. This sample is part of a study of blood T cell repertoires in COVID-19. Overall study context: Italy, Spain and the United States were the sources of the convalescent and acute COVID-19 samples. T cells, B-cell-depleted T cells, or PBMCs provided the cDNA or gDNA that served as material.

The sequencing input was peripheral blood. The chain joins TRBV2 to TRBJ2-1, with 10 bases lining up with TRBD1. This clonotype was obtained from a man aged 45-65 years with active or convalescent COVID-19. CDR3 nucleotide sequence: TGTGCCAGCAGTTGGGACAGGGGAAACAATGAGCAGTTCTTC. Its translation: CASSWDRGNNEQFF.